This T cell receptor (beta chain) was identified during a study of cytomegalovirus exposure and HLA in healthy donors (dated by TCRdb to about 2017). Some background on the complete study: In an earlier analysis of several hundred of the donors, under 300 Gb of sequence data and roughly 100 million unique TCR beta sequences from about 180 million T cells were reported. Donor age, sex, ethnicity and CMV serostatus were compiled together with the repertoire data. The number of typed donors differed by locus: about 620-630 for A, B, C, DRB1 and DQB1; approximately 540 for DQA1; over 600 for DPA1; and approximately 450 for DPB1. A separate validation cohort of approximately 130 different subjects was used in addition to the approximately 670-subject first cohort. A later analysis re-examined previously published TCR beta repertoires from 500 to 700 donors and added high-resolution HLA genotyping to investigate patterns of TCR occurrence. The study aimed to test whether signatures of past pathogen exposure could be identified by cataloging public T cell receptors. An early release covering about 600 HLA-typed donors comprised approximately 300 gigabases of sequencing data and around 80 million unique TCR sequences. Among about 370 genotyped donors of the cohort, an average of around 240,000 unique TCR beta nucleotide sequences was sequenced per donor, of which about 18% were non-productive. Of the approximately 400 genotyped donors, 65% to 90% were placed in the genetic ancestry cluster associated with self-reported Caucasian donors. The study combined high-throughput TCR immunosequencing, statistical association of individual TCRs with disease status, and machine learning to predict cytomegalovirus infection status. A later genetic analysis took genome-wide SNP genotypes for 398 of the 666 donors and used that subset as a discovery cohort. In an earlier analysis of roughly 580 of the donors, high-throughput TCR beta sequencing was used to judge whether each TCR beta V gene segment behaved as functional or pseudogenic. The T cell repertoires of roughly 660 subjects were profiled by immunosequencing and related to cytomegalovirus serostatus. Rather than drawing on any new phenotypic data, the later analysis identified candidate immune exposures from TCR beta sequences and the way those sequences occurred across donors. All discovery cohort repertoires had been generated on a single sequencing platform. Class I and class II HLA loci were covered by the typing at four-digit resolution. About 5 DR-DQ haplotypes were handled as single units for association and clustering, since linkage in the cohort was strong. Here is what the overall study found, with its caveats: The authors suggested that the approach could potentially be extended to other disease states and immunological phenotypes. A later analysis found that TCR association rates varied across HLA loci, with DRB1 alleles showing the most associated TCRs and HLA-C alleles the fewest. In vitro tests confirmed that three of the cytomegalovirus-associated TCR beta chains recognize cytomegalovirus antigens. In an earlier analysis of about 550 of the donors, most TCR beta V segments were observed in productive rearrangements about 90% or about 30% of the time, broadly matching IMGT annotations. Across donors, most TCR sequences were observed very rarely, whereas some public TCRs were present in many individuals. When HLA alleles, especially DR and DQ, strongly co-occurred, attributing TCR associations to individual alleles was difficult. Because HLA typing was unavailable for some donors at each locus, only the typed subset was used in association tests. Because the 87-base-pair reads could not distinguish some IMGT-functional V segments, including TRBV6-2 and TRBV6-3, those segments were excluded. An association between a missense DCLRE1C variant and V-gene and J-gene trimming of TCR beta chains was found in a later genetic analysis and replicated in an independent cohort. In this cohort, only TCR beta chains were sequenced, and detectable features were limited by the absence of alpha or paired-chain data. A later analysis found that most CMV-associated TCR beta chains appeared HLA-restricted, with HLA associations seemingly driven largely by CMV exposure. A group of highly shared sequence variants was considered likely to be a technical artifact of the sequencing pipeline. In a later genetic analysis, fewer N-insertions in productive TCRs were reported among donors in an Asian-associated ancestry cluster than the roughly 700-donor mean. A later analysis found that HLA-associated TCR beta chains were more clonally expanded and had lower generation probabilities than equally common non-associated chains. Correlated functional status among segregating V segments might reflect linkage disequilibrium, but an unknown experimental factor could not be ruled out. A further reported finding was that TCR beta sequences accurately predicted the HLA-A and HLA-B alleles for most subjects in the first cohort. The classifier was reported to diagnose cytomegalovirus status with high specificity and sensitivity in both the original and validation cohorts. Because counts were too low, roughly 18 rarely observed V segments, including chromosome 9 orphons, were left out of the earlier analysis of 500 to 650 of the donors. For the cohort, immune exposure information was limited to CMV serostatus. In a later analysis, several top co-occurrence clusters were reported to appear linked to parvovirus B19, influenza, CMV and Epstein-Barr virus. In the study, roughly 160 TCR beta chains were listed as associated with cytomegalovirus. Presence/absence analyses assumed roughly uniform sequencing depth across donors, an assumption that may not hold. A later analysis associated about 17,000 TCR beta sequences with specific HLA alleles at a false discovery rate of 0.05.

A note on this clone: The antigen it recognizes is unknown. No much larger clonotype is one base removed from it; base qualities were not supplied.

Between the V and J ends, shortened by 4 bases and 5 bases respectively, the junction contains 15 bases. The CDR3 goes from the cysteine to the phenylalanine over 14 residues. Only the CDR3 part of the read is kept: 42 bases, read in frame from the first base. Via the germline V gene, CDR1 is SGHRS and CDR2 YFSETQ. The library was obtained by the immunoSEQ multiplex PCR assay. A mixture of 60 forward primers for TCR Vbeta segments and 13 reverse primers for TCR Jbeta segments was used in the multiplex PCR. The CDR3 region of rearranged TCR beta genes was amplified from genomic DNA with a multiplex PCR assay. The Illumina HiSeq System was used to sequence the amplified TCR beta libraries as 87-base-pair reads. Concerning the study's data processing: A later analysis counted some 74 million unique TCR beta chains across the roughly 700 repertoires, and about 10 million of these chains were shared by at least two donors. Raw reads were error-corrected and collapsed into unique sequences by a nearest-neighbor algorithm in which closely related sequences were merged to remove PCR and sequencing errors. Alignment of CDR3 sequences to IMGT reference sequences was used to assign V, D and J gene segments. For a sequence to be retained, a match of at least six nucleotides to both a V gene segment and a J gene segment was required. A rearrangement was called productive if the CDR3 had no stop codons and remained in frame with V and J, and every other rearrangement was called non-productive. Following IMGT convention, CDR3 was defined as the stretch from the second conserved V-encoded cysteine to the conserved J-encoded phenylalanine. Sequences without an unambiguous match to a single V gene segment were excluded from the earlier analysis of over 500 of the donors. In an earlier analysis of more than 500 of the donors, a V segment was called functional when productive rearrangements were above 56.7%, and segregating when the standard deviation between donors exceeded 5%. A statistical classification framework was developed to diagnose cytomegalovirus status using the catalog of TCR beta chain sequences. In a later analysis, TCR nucleotide sequences were compared against IMGT/GENE-DB human TR gene sequences so that V and J genes could be assigned. The TCRdist pipeline was used in a later analysis to assign CDR3 sequences and most-parsimonious VDJ recombination scenarios. A later analysis defined each TCR beta chain by its CDR3 amino acid sequence plus V-gene family, and excluded reads lacking a unique V-gene family. In a later analysis, fewer than 600 highly shared, low-generation-probability nucleotide sequences were removed to address suspected cross-contamination and a sequencing artifact. A later analysis calculated a clonal expansion index for each public chain from normalized within-repertoire ranks of inferred template counts. In a later analysis, generation probabilities were computed using a VDJ recombination model fitted to out-of-frame rearrangements, and the results were checked against IGoR. A later analysis scored TCR-TCR, TCR-HLA and TCR-CMV co-occurrence with hypergeometric tests, applying a repertoire-size bias correction to TCR pairs. In a later analysis, false discovery rates were estimated by permuting HLA or CMV assignments 20 times. In a later analysis, co-occurring TCRs were grouped using DBSCAN, with TCRdist sequence similarity added in when clustering inside HLA-allele-positive subsets. Repertoires with fewer than 30,000 or more than 120,000 public chains were left out of co-occurrence clustering, as were about 5 repertoires with anomalous nucleotide sharing. Sourced from immuneACCESS, this table was stored by TCRdb with only in-frame sequences that have V and J called. A share of the clones is absent; for the studies checked, an unresolved V gene accounts for under half, and the remainder has no known explanation. V and J calls plus clone size are reproduced from that table; the DNA served to infer D and trimming. The sample has about 240,000 clones on record, approximately 80% of them singletons. The ten largest make up around 8% of the sample.

The cohort consisted of some 670 healthy bone marrow donors. All cohort members were sampled while nominally healthy, although unrecorded immune exposures were likely present. The donor tested CMV seropositive and was one of the 289 seropositive cohort members. Each donor provided a peripheral blood sample, and peripheral blood mononuclear cells were used for TCR beta sequencing. Genomic DNA extraction from the blood cell samples was performed with the Qiagen DNeasy Blood Extraction Kit. The rearranged chain carries TRBV5-1 and TRBJ1-1, with TRBD1 perhaps the D gene, on 5 matching bases. The sample comprised PBMCs. This TCR came from a woman in her sixties in good health and CMV-seropositive. In nucleotides, the sequence is TGCGCCAGCAGCGCCCGGGGGGTGGGAACTGAAGCTTTCTTT. The translation is CASSARGVGTEAFF.